Listed here are 22 T cell receptor beta chains from one sample, sequenced in a study of cytomegalovirus exposure and HLA in healthy donors. Both 60 Vbeta primers and 13 Jbeta primers went into the PCR. TCRdb keeps only in-frame clones here, not all; method: immunoSEQ multiplex PCR. The top ten clones hold 3.5% to 4.5% of a sample with about 140,000 clones, more than 80% of them seen once. Sequenced input: PBMCs. The origin of the receptors is a woman in her forties in good health and CMV-seropositive.

V usage is TRBV6-5 and J usage is TRBJ2-7, with 9 bases lining up with TRBD2. Germline-derived CDR1 and CDR2 are MNHEY and SVGAGI. This CDR3 contains 14 residues. Trimming took 6 bases from V and 4 from J; bases not matched to a gene: 7. The CDR3 sequence is CASRAGGPGYEQYF. The CDR3 DNA reads TGTGCCAGCAGGGCGGGGGGGCCGGGATACGAGCAGTACTTC.

The genes are TRBV21-1 and TRBJ1-1; the table gives TRBD1 as D, unverified against the DNA. TRBV21-1 is a recognized pseudogene. CDR3 length: 19 amino acids. The CDR3 coding sequence is TGTGCCAGCAGCAAACGTGGGGGACAGGGCGCGGACGTGAACACTGAAGCTTTCTTT. Translated, it gives CASSKRGGQGADVNTEAFF.

This clone has just one count. This chain joins TRBV5-1 and TRBJ2-7; 9 nucleotides align to TRBD2. CDR3 size: 16 residues. The trim removed 1 base at V and 0 bases at J, leaving 5 bases unmatched. CDR1 is SGHRS and CDR2 is YFSETQ in the germline V gene. The CDR3 bases are TGCGCCAGCAGCTTGTATCCTAGCGGGGACTCCTACGAGCAGTACTTC. Translation: CASSLYPSGDSYEQYF.

The CDR3 sequence: CASSFPGRNTEAFF. CDR3 sequence (DNA): TGTGCCAGCAGTTTTCCAGGGCGAAACACTGAAGCTTTCTTT. V and J are TRBV6-5 and TRBJ1-1; TRBD1 is a possible D gene (5 bases). CDR3 size: 14 residues. Germline-derived CDR1 and CDR2 are MNHEY and SVGAGI. V lost 4 bases, J lost 2 bases, and 11 bases lay in between.

This clone has just one count. CDR3 loop: CASSMLPGQGGAGELFF. CDR3 coding DNA: TGTGCCAGTAGTATGCTCCCGGGACAGGGAGGGGCCGGGGAGCTGTTTTTT. The chain carries TRBV19 and TRBJ2-2, with 9 bases matching TRBD1. Germline loops: CDR1 LNHDA, CDR2 SQIVND (reference sequence). V dropped 3 bases and J dropped 6; count of bases not matched to a gene: 11. CDR3 size: 17 residues.

The J gene is TRBJ1-6, the V gene TRBV6-5; tentative D call: TRBD1 (5 bases). The V and J ends lost 6 bases and 4 bases respectively, with 10 bases between them. Germline CDR1 is MNHEY and CDR2 is SVGAGI. This CDR3 is built from 14 residues. The CDR3 reads CASSPDSYNSPLHF. The CDR3 bases are TGTGCCAGCAGCCCCGACAGTTATAATTCACCCCTCCACTTT.

The J gene is TRBJ2-1, the V gene TRBV7-3, with 7 bases that match TRBD2. The V segment lost 5 bases and the J segment 3 bases; nucleotides outside the gene matches: 10. The CDR3 consists of 16 residues. CDR1 SGHTA and CDR2 FQGTGA come from the germline V gene. CDR3 amino acids: CASSEGGGSGYNEQFF. Written as DNA, the CDR3 is TGTGCCAGCAGCGAGGGAGGCGGGAGTGGCTACAATGAGCAGTTCTTC.

As to this clone: Other DNA sequences from this sample encode an identical CDR3 as well. J is TRBJ1-2 and V is TRBV7-9, with 12 bases that match TRBD1. V gave up 0 bases and J gave up 6 bases; unmatched junction bases: 11. CDR1 and CDR2 from the germline V gene are SEHNR and FQNEAQ (reference sequence). The CDR3 extends over 18 amino acids. The CDR3 nucleotides are TGTGCCAGCAGCTTAGCTCCGGGACAGGGGGCACGAACTCATGGCTACACCTTC. It specifies CASSLAPGQGARTHGYTF.

The chain employs TRBV7-3 and TRBJ2-2, with D hard to call. The V and J ends lost 6 bases and 1 base respectively, with 12 bases between them. From germline, CDR1 is SGHTA and CDR2 FQGTGA. CDR3 length equals 15 residues. Here the CDR3 reads CASSSLRKNTGELFF. The CDR3 DNA sequence: TGTGCCAGCAGTTCACTACGGAAGAACACCGGGGAGCTGTTTTTT.

V usage is TRBV6-1 and J usage is TRBJ1-2; 8 nucleotides match TRBD1. CDR3 size: 13 residues. V lost 6 bases, J lost 12 bases, and 12 bases stayed unmatched. In germline, CDR1 is MNHNS, CDR2 SASEGT. CDR3 sequence reads: CASRDRDRLLDTF. CDR3 coding DNA: TGTGCCAGCAGGGACCGGGACAGGCTTCTCGACACCTTC.

Worth noting for this clone: The same CDR3 can be traced to other DNA sequences in this sample. V is TRBV4-3 and J is TRBJ1-6; D is unresolved. Germline CDR1 LGHNA, CDR2 YSLEER. V was pared by 0 bases and J by 7 bases, with 16 bases between. This CDR3 has 17 residues. The CDR3 loop is CASSQDPAPPENSPLHF. CDR3 DNA: TGCGCCAGCAGCCAAGATCCAGCGCCTCCAGAGAATTCACCCCTCCACTTT.

The chain recombines TRBV19 with TRBJ2-5, with a weak D call TRBD1 (5 bases). The CDR3 has 13 residues. Germline assignment: CDR1 LNHDA and CDR2 SQIVND (reference sequence). V lost 5 bases and J lost 4, with 11 bases in between. CDR3 protein: CASSPMGRETQYF. The CDR3 DNA reads as TGTGCCAGTAGTCCCATGGGGCGAGAGACCCAGTACTTC.

This chain joins TRBV7-2 and TRBJ2-2, with D tentatively TRBD1 (6 bases). Germline V CDR1 and CDR2: SGHTA, FQGNSA. V shed 3 bases and J shed 12 bases, with 20 bases lying between them. The length of the CDR3 is 15 residues. This CDR3 reads CASSLEQGPLGKLFF. The CDR3 DNA is TGTGCCAGCAGCTTGGAGCAGGGGCCCCTTGGGAAGCTGTTTTTT.

Only one count was recorded for this clone. The V gene is TRBV7-9, the J gene TRBJ1-2; the match to TRBD1 covers 8 bases. The CDR3 totals 16 residues. With 4 bases clipped from V and 2 bases from J, the junction kept 9 bases outside the gene matches. The germline CDR1 and CDR2 sequences are SEHNR and FQNEAQ (reference sequence). The chain's CDR3 is CASSSPGDRFNYGYTF. The CDR3 nucleotides are TGTGCCAGCAGCTCCCCCGGGGACAGGTTCAACTATGGCTACACCTTC.

This clone was detected once. The J gene is TRBJ2-7, the V gene TRBV7-3, with TRBD1 matching 9 bases. V dropped 5 bases and J dropped 6; count of bases not matched to a gene: 11. CDR3 size: 15 residues. The germline V gene has CDR1 SGHTA and CDR2 FQGTGA. The CDR3 protein is CASSPQGQGLGEQYF. The CDR3 coding sequence is TGTGCCAGCAGCCCGCAGGGACAGGGTTTAGGCGAGCAGTACTTC.

The J gene is TRBJ2-2, the V gene TRBV9, with 8 bases matching TRBD2. CDR1 and CDR2 (germline): SGDLS, YYNGEE. Losses at the gene ends were 0 bases for V and 7 bases for J; bases not matched to a gene: 5. The CDR3 runs to 15 residues. This chain's CDR3 is CASSVEGTRNGELFF. CDR3 bases: TGTGCCAGCAGCGTAGAGGGGACTAGAAACGGGGAGCTGTTTTTT.

This CDR3 is CASSFLAKAYEQYF. The CDR3 DNA reads TGCGCCAGCAGCTTTCTAGCGAAAGCCTACGAGCAGTACTTC. The V gene is TRBV5-1, the J gene TRBJ2-7; D perhaps matches TRBD2 (6 bases). CDR3 size: 14 residues. V was shortened by 2 bases and J by 2 bases, with 11 bases between the two germline ends. Germline CDR1 reads SGHRS; CDR2 reads YFSETQ.

V gene TRBV7-9 combines with J gene TRBJ2-7, with D possibly matching TRBD1 (6 bases). The germline gives CDR1 SEHNR, CDR2 FQNEAQ (reference sequence). CDR3 size: 13 residues. V was cut by 2 bases and J by 6 bases, with 11 bases left in between. The CDR3 DNA reads TGTGCCAGCAGCTTACTCGGACAGACCGAGCAGTACTTC. It codes for CASSLLGQTEQYF. Filled out from reference TRBV7-9 and TRBJ2-7, the complete variable domain reads DTGVSQNPRHKITKRGQNVTFRCDPISEHNRLYWYRQTLGQGPEFLTYFQNEAQLEKSRLLSDRFSAERPKGSFSTLEIQRTEQGDSAMYLCASSLLGQTEQYFGPGTRLTVT.

The chain is built from TRBV5-1 and TRBJ2-1; the match to TRBD2 covers 11 bases. The CDR3 has 18 amino acids. Unmatched junction bases numbered 10, after V lost 4 bases and J lost 1 base. Germline CDR1 reads SGHRS; CDR2 reads YFSETQ. The CDR3 nucleotides are TGCGCCAGCAGCACGGCACTAGCGGGAGTGGCGTCCTACAATGAGCAGTTCTTC. Translating gives CASSTALAGVASYNEQFF.

CDR3 nucleotides: TGCGCCAGCAGCCAAGGTACCCTGGGCCCCTTATACGAGCAGTACTTC. It is translated as CASSQGTLGPLYEQYF. The genes are TRBV4-1 and TRBJ2-7, with D unresolved. CDR1 and CDR2 (germline): MGHRA, YSYEKL. The CDR3 is 16 residues long. Trimming took 1 base from V and 4 from J, leaving 17 bases between them.

The rearrangement uses TRBV7-9 and TRBJ1-1; 9 bases are a match to TRBD1. This CDR3 contains 13 residues. Germline CDR1 is SEHNR and CDR2 is FQNEAQ (reference sequence). V was pared by 5 bases and J by 3 bases, with 1 base of the junction left unmatched. The CDR3: CASSDRGDTEAFF. The CDR3 DNA is TGTGCCAGCAGCGACAGGGGGGACACTGAAGCTTTCTTT.

Comment on this clone: An end of the junction differs from the germline gene, which may be a read error. V is TRBV10-3 and J is TRBJ2-5; unclear D gene. Germline V gene data show CDR1 as ENHRY and CDR2 as SYGVKD. This CDR3 has 14 amino acids. This chain's CDR3 is CAISEGRYQEAQYF. CDR3 coding DNA: TGTGCCATCAGTGAGGGCAGATATCAAGAGGCCCAGTACTTC.